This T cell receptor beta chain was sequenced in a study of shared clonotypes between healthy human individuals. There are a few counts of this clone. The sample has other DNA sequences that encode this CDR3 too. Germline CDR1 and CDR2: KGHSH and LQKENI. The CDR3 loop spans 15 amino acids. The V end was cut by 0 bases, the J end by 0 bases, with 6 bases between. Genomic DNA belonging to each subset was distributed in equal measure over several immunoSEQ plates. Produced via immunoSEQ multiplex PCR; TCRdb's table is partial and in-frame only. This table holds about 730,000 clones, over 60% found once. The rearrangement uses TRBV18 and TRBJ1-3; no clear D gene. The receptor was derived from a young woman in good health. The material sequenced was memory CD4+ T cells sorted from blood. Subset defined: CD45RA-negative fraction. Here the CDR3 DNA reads TGTGCCAGCTCACCACCCGTATACTCTGGAAACACCATATATTTT. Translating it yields CASSPPVYSGNTIYF.